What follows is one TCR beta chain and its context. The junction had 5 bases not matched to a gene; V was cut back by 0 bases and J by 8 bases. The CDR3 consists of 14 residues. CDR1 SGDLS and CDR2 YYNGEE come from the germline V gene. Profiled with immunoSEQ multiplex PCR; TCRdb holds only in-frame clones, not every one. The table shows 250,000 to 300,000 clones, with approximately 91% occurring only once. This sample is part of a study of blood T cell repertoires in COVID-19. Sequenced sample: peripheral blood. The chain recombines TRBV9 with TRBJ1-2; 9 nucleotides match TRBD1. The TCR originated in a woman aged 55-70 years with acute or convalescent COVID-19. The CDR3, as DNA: TGTGCCAGCAGCGTAGGGCCCGGGACAGGGGGCTACACCTTC. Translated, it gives CASSVGPGTGGYTF.